These 28 T cell receptor beta chains originate from one sample sequenced in a study of T cell changes during pregnancy in multiple sclerosis. The assay was immunoSEQ multiplex PCR, and TCRdb's table has in-frame clones only and misses some. The sample carries roughly 100,000 clones, about 90% recorded once. The source was peripheral blood, collected in the second trimester of pregnancy. Receptor source: a female donor with multiple sclerosis, enrolled in a pregnancy study.

This sequence joins TRBV19 and TRBJ1-2, with TRBD1 matching over 8 bases. Germline trimming cut 7 bases from V and 6 bases from J; bases unmatched to any gene: 16. The CDR3 covers 16 residues. From germline, CDR1 is LNHDA and CDR2 SQIVND (reference sequence). In DNA, the CDR3 is TGTGCCAGTACCCTAGGACAGGGCCCCACGCTTAATGGCTACACCTTC. This sequence encodes CASTLGQGPTLNGYTF.

V is TRBV7-9 and J is TRBJ2-5, with D hard to call. CDR3 length equals 12 residues. CDR1 is SEHNR and CDR2 is FQNEAQ in the germline V gene (reference sequence). Trimming removed 0 bases at V and 7 bases at J, with 6 bases between. CDR3 sequence reads: CASSLAPGTQYF. In DNA form, the CDR3 reads TGTGCCAGCAGCTTAGCGCCCGGGACCCAGTACTTC.

V usage is TRBV14 and J usage is TRBJ2-1, with 7 bases fitting TRBD1. Germline V gene sequence: CDR1 SGHDN, CDR2 FVKESK. The CDR3 runs 15 residues. The V segment lost 3 bases and the J segment 12 bases; nucleotides outside the gene matches: 14. The CDR3 bases are TGTGCCAGCAGCCATTTAGGGGCCGCAGGGGGTCGGCAGTTCTTC. Translated: CASSHLGAAGGRQFF.

The V call is TRBV5-6, the J call TRBJ1-5; no clear D gene. This CDR3 is built from 13 residues. Germline V lookup: CDR1 SGHDT, CDR2 YYEEEE. Trimming left V 1 base short and J 7 bases short, with 9 bases between. In DNA, the CDR3 is TGTGCCAGCAGCTTGATCTCGGAGCAGCCCCAGCATTTT. It is translated as CASSLISEQPQHF.

The genes are TRBV6-5 and TRBJ2-7; tentatively, D is TRBD1 (6 bases). The CDR3 consists of 14 residues. CDR1 and CDR2 (germline): MNHEY, SVGAGI. V lost 2 bases and J lost 2, with 10 bases in between. The CDR3: CASSYGQGPYEQYF. The CDR3, as DNA: TGTGCCAGCAGTTACGGGCAGGGGCCCTACGAGCAGTACTTC.

This chain links TRBV6-1 with TRBJ2-1, with a possible D match to TRBD1 (6 bases). This CDR3 contains 14 residues. Trimming stripped 4 bases from V and 9 bases from J, with 16 bases between. CDR1 and CDR2 (germline): MNHNS, SASEGT. CDR3 nucleotide sequence: TGTGCCAGCAGTGGATTGAGGGGCAGGGGTGAGCAGTTCTTC. It is translated as CASSGLRGRGEQFF.

The rearrangement links TRBV19 to TRBJ1-1, with D perhaps matching TRBD1 (6 bases). The CDR3 loop spans 13 amino acids. V lost 3 bases and J lost 3, with 8 bases in between. Germline V gives CDR1 LNHDA, CDR2 SQIVND (reference sequence). This CDR3 reads CASSIKGDTEAFF. CDR3 nucleotide sequence: TGTGCCAGTAGTATCAAGGGGGACACTGAAGCTTTCTTT.

V gene TRBV7-8 combines with J gene TRBJ2-5; D gene ambiguous. The V gene's germline CDR1 is SGHVS and CDR2 FQNEAQ. This CDR3 comprises 15 residues. Trimming removed 1 base at V and 0 bases at J, with 9 bases between. CDR3 sequence: CASSLGPSDQETQYF. CDR3 bases: TGTGCCAGCAGCTTAGGGCCGTCTGACCAAGAGACCCAGTACTTC.

CDR3 region: CASSPDGTPTGELFF. The CDR3 DNA reads as TGTGCCAGCAGCCCAGATGGGACACCGACCGGGGAGCTGTTTTTT. V gene TRBV7-3 combines with J gene TRBJ2-2, with D perhaps matching TRBD1 (6 bases). Germline lookup yields CDR1 SGHTA and CDR2 FQGTGA. Trimming stripped 5 bases from V and 5 bases from J, with 15 bases between. The CDR3 has 15 amino acids.

The chain uses TRBV7-3 and TRBJ2-7, with 9 bases fitting TRBD2. Germline V lookup: CDR1 SGHTA, CDR2 FQGTGA. The V and J ends lost 2 bases and 4 bases, in that order; junction bases with no gene match: 0. The CDR3 runs to 13 residues. In nucleotides, the CDR3 is TGTGCCAGCAGCTTACTAGCGGGATACGAGCAGTACTTC. It translates to CASSLLAGYEQYF.

CDR3 amino acids: CASRSLAGNEQFF. The CDR3, as DNA: TGTGCCAGCAGGTCCCTAGCGGGCAATGAGCAGTTCTTC. The chain combines TRBV27 with TRBJ2-1; 8 positions agree with TRBD2. The CDR3 is 13 amino acids. CDR1 and CDR2 from the germline V gene are MNHEY and SMNVEV (reference sequence). After removal of 6 bases from V and 6 bases from J, the junction contained 4 bases not matched to a gene.

A single count supports this clone. The chain joins TRBV5-6 to TRBJ2-3, with D possibly TRBD1 on 5 matching bases. Trimming took off 1 base at V and 2 bases at J, with 14 bases between the two ends. The CDR3 is 16 residues long. Germline CDR1 reads SGHDT; CDR2 reads YYEEEE. CDR3 residues: CASSLYSRQTTDTQYF. The CDR3 bases are TGTGCCAGCAGCTTGTATTCGCGACAGACCACAGATACGCAGTATTTT.

This clone was detected only once. This sequence joins TRBV19 and TRBJ2-1; TRBD2 agrees at 7 bases. CDR1 LNHDA and CDR2 SQIVND come from the germline V gene (reference sequence). The J segment lost 5 bases and the V segment lost 5 bases, leaving 3 bases of the junction unmatched. The CDR3 has 13 amino acids. CDR3 sequence reads: CASSWLADNEQFF. The CDR3 DNA is TGTGCCAGTAGTTGGCTAGCGGACAATGAGCAGTTCTTC.

The chain has TRBV6-5 and TRBJ2-5; TRBD2 aligns across 8 bases. The ends lost 2 bases at V and 5 bases at J; junction bases unmatched: 1. The germline gives CDR1 MNHEY, CDR2 SVGAGI. The CDR3 is 13 residues long. CDR3 in DNA: TGTGCCAGCAGTTACGGACTAGCTGAGACCCAGTACTTC. This translates into CASSYGLAETQYF.

V usage is TRBV28 and J usage is TRBJ2-7; the match to TRBD2 covers 8 bases. Trimming took 1 base from V and 4 from J; bases not matched to a gene: 6. This CDR3 is built from 15 residues. CDR1 MDHEN and CDR2 SYDVKM come from the germline V gene. This chain's CDR3 is CASSLFSGGRYEQYF. The DNA for the CDR3 is TGTGCCAGCAGTTTATTTTCGGGGGGGAGGTACGAGCAGTACTTC.

The chain has TRBV28 and TRBJ2-7; TRBD1 matches 9 bases. The CDR3 spans 14 residues. V trimming: 6 bases; J trimming: 4 bases; junction bases outside the gene matches: 7. Per the germline V gene, CDR1 is MDHEN and CDR2 is SYDVKM. The CDR3: CASRPGTGWYEQYF. The CDR3, as DNA: TGTGCCAGCAGGCCCGGGACAGGGTGGTACGAGCAGTACTTC.

CDR3 residues: CASSLLQGQETQYF. The CDR3 coding sequence is TGTGCCAGCAGCTTGTTACAGGGCCAAGAGACCCAGTACTTC. This chain links TRBV5-6 with TRBJ2-5; possible D gene TRBD1, 6 bases. The germline V and J ends were trimmed by 1 base and 1 base, with 8 bases remaining between them. The CDR3 loop spans 14 amino acids. Germline loops: CDR1 SGHDT, CDR2 YYEEEE. The variable domain in full, with the rest retrieved from reference TRBV5-6 and TRBJ2-5, is DAGVTQSPTHLIKTRGQQVTLRCSPKSGHDTVSWYQQALGQGPQFIFQYYEEEERQRGNFPDRFSGHQFPNYSSELNVNALLLGDSALYLCASSLLQGQETQYFGPGTRLLVL.

This chain joins TRBV18 and TRBJ1-1; maybe TRBD1 (5 bases). From germline, CDR1 is KGHSH and CDR2 LQKENI. Trimming cost V 2 bases and J 5 bases, with 21 bases left between them. The CDR3 has 17 residues. The CDR3 here is CASSPGGEPLRMTEAFF. DNA of the CDR3: TGTGCCAGCTCACCAGGAGGGGAACCCCTCAGAATGACTGAAGCTTTCTTT. The variable domain in full, with the rest retrieved from reference TRBV18 and TRBJ1-1, is NAGVMQNPRHLVRRRGQEARLRCSPMKGHSHVYWYRQLPEEGLKFMVYLQKENIIDESGMPKERFSAEFPKEGPSILRIQQVVRGDSAAYFCASSPGGEPLRMTEAFFGQGTRLTVV.

On this clone: Compared with germline, one end of the junction differs, possibly owing to a read error. The genes are TRBV2 and TRBJ1-4; TRBD1 matches at 7 bases. CDR3 length: 11 residues. Germline CDR1 SNHLY, CDR2 FYNNEI. The CDR3 sequence: CASSEGDSLIF. CDR3 sequence (DNA): TGTGCCAGCAGTGAAGGGGACAGTTTGATTTTT.

This chain links TRBV28 with TRBJ1-5, with 7 nucleotides matching TRBD1. With 5 bases clipped from V and 7 bases from J, the junction kept 17 bases outside the gene matches. This CDR3 has 17 residues. Per germline, CDR1 MDHEN and CDR2 SYDVKM. CDR3 residues: CASSPRQGSPSGQPQHF. As DNA, the CDR3 is TGTGCCAGCAGTCCGAGACAGGGAAGCCCTAGTGGGCAGCCCCAGCATTTT.

The V call is TRBV6-4, the J call TRBJ2-1, with TRBD1 as a possible D gene (6 bases). CDR3 length: 16 amino acids. V shed 3 bases and J shed 4 bases, with 16 bases lying between them. Per the germline V gene, CDR1 is MRHNA and CDR2 is SNTAGT. The CDR3 reads CASSENEQGWYNEQFF. CDR3 sequence (DNA): TGTGCCAGCAGTGAAAATGAACAGGGTTGGTACAATGAGCAGTTCTTC.

The rearrangement uses TRBV9 and TRBJ2-7, with TRBD2 identical over 11 bases. The germline CDR1 and CDR2 sequences are SGDLS and YYNGEE. The V segment lost 3 bases and the J segment 6 bases; nucleotides outside the gene matches: 5. This CDR3 comprises 14 residues. The CDR3 DNA sequence: TGTGCCAGCAGCGAGACTAGCGGGGTCGGCGAGCAGTACTTC. Amino acid sequence: CASSETSGVGEQYF.

V and J are TRBV18 and TRBJ2-7, with D tentatively TRBD1 (5 bases). This CDR3 has 16 residues. Looked up from germline, CDR1 is KGHSH and CDR2 is LQKENI. The V end was cut by 2 bases, the J end by 3 bases, with 17 bases between. In DNA form, the CDR3 reads TGTGCCAGCTCACCAGTTGCACAGGAAAGTATCTACGAGCAGTACTTC. It encodes CASSPVAQESIYEQYF.

The chain recombines TRBV5-4 with TRBJ2-3; TRBD2 matches at 10 bases. The germline gives CDR1 SGHNT, CDR2 YYREEE (reference sequence). J was trimmed by 4 bases and V by 0 bases; bases with no gene match: 8. CDR3 size: 17 residues. The CDR3 DNA follows: TGTGCCAGCAGCTTGGGACTTCTAGCGGGAGTCGCAGATACGCAGTATTTT. The encoded protein is CASSLGLLAGVADTQYF.

Worth noting for this clone: One junction end disagrees with the germline gene, perhaps due to a read error. V is TRBV7-7 and J is TRBJ2-2; 12 bases agree with TRBD2. The CDR3 length is 16 residues. Germline V CDR1 and CDR2: SSHAT, FNYEAQ (reference sequence). CDR3 protein: CASSPLGLAGPGELFF. CDR3 in DNA: TGTGCTAGCAGCCCCCTAGGACTAGCGGGACCCGGGGAGCTGTTTTTT.

This sequence joins TRBV13 and TRBJ2-2; TRBD2 might be the D (6 bases). Trimming took off 4 bases at V and 2 bases at J, with 11 bases between the two ends. The germline V gene has CDR1 PRHDT and CDR2 FYEKMQ (reference sequence). The CDR3 covers 15 residues. CDR3 amino acids: CASSWSGFNTGELFF. The DNA for the CDR3 is TGTGCCAGCAGCTGGAGCGGGTTTAACACCGGGGAGCTGTTTTTT.

The V gene is TRBV9, the J gene TRBJ2-6; TRBD1 agrees at 7 bases. Per the germline V gene, CDR1 is SGDLS and CDR2 is YYNGEE. CDR3 length equals 15 residues. V trimming: 3 bases; J trimming: 4 bases; junction bases outside the gene matches: 4. This chain's CDR3 is CASSATGAGANVLTF. DNA of the CDR3: TGTGCCAGCAGCGCCACAGGGGCCGGGGCCAACGTCCTGACTTTC.

This rearrangement joins TRBV28 to TRBJ2-1; D remains ambiguous. V was shortened by 1 base and J by 0 bases, with 10 bases between the two germline ends. Germline V lookup: CDR1 MDHEN, CDR2 SYDVKM. The CDR3 is 16 residues long. The CDR3 sequence is CASSLSGQPSYNEQFF. The CDR3 bases are TGTGCCAGCAGTTTATCGGGTCAGCCCTCCTACAATGAGCAGTTCTTC.